This entry lists 9 T cell receptor beta chains sequenced from one sample in a study of cytomegalovirus exposure and HLA in healthy donors. Assay used: immunoSEQ multiplex PCR; TCRdb lists only in-frame clones, some missing. The profile covers under 150,000 clones, with 70% to 90% appearing a single time and under 9% taken by the ten largest. Sequenced material: PBMCs. The receptors here all came from a man aged 18-30 years in good health and CMV-seropositive.

The rearrangement links TRBV30 to TRBJ2-3; D not certain. Germline V gene data show CDR1 as GTSNPN and CDR2 as SVGIG (reference sequence). The CDR3 length is 12 residues. Trimming removed 3 bases at V and 10 bases at J, with 14 bases between. The DNA for the CDR3 is TGTGCCTGGAGAGTCTCAGGCTCTGCGCAGTATTTT. Residues: CAWRVSGSAQYF.

The chain is built from TRBV2 and TRBJ2-7, with 8 bases lining up with TRBD1. CDR3 length: 14 amino acids. The trim removed 6 bases at V and 2 bases at J, leaving 6 bases unmatched. CDR1 is SNHLY and CDR2 is FYNNEI in the germline V gene. The CDR3 DNA reads TGTGCCAGCAGCGGGGGACAGGCTCCCTACGAGCAGTACTTC. Translated, it gives CASSGGQAPYEQYF.

V and J are TRBV5-1 and TRBJ1-1; 9 nucleotides line up with TRBD1. Losses at the gene ends were 7 bases for V and 7 bases for J; bases not matched to a gene: 8. The CDR3 consists of 13 residues. The germline CDR1 and CDR2 sequences are SGHRS and YFSETQ. The CDR3 protein is CASHPQGAVEAFF. CDR3 bases: TGCGCCAGCCATCCACAGGGGGCCGTTGAAGCTTTCTTT.

This chain connects TRBV4-2 to TRBJ2-7, with a weak D call TRBD2 (6 bases). The CDR3 extends over 13 amino acids. Trimming pared 0 bases from V and 6 bases from J, leaving 9 bases between. The germline V gene has CDR1 LGHNA and CDR2 YNFKEQ. The CDR3 loop reads CASSQEGGAEQYF. DNA of the CDR3: TGTGCCAGCAGCCAAGAAGGAGGGGCCGAGCAGTACTTC.

The rearrangement uses TRBV7-2 and TRBJ2-2; possibly TRBD2 for D (5 bases). V was pared by 5 bases and J by 1 base, with 11 bases between. From germline, CDR1 is SGHTA and CDR2 FQGNSA. This CDR3 has 15 residues. CDR3: CASSPGRLNTGELFF. The CDR3 DNA follows: TGTGCCAGCAGCCCGGGGAGACTGAACACCGGGGAGCTGTTTTTT.

V is TRBV19 and J is TRBJ1-5, with 7 nucleotides matching TRBD1. From germline, CDR1 is LNHDA and CDR2 SQIVND (reference sequence). The CDR3 contains 17 residues. V gave up 5 bases and J gave up 3 bases; unmatched junction bases: 13. The DNA of the CDR3 is TGTGCCAGTAGTCTTAGGACAGGTTGGGTACCCAATCAGCCCCAGCATTTT. This translates into CASSLRTGWVPNQPQHF. Filled out from reference TRBV19 and TRBJ1-5, the complete variable domain reads DGGITQSPKYLFRKEGQNVTLSCEQNLNHDAMYWYRQDPGQGLRLIYYSQIVNDFQKGDIAEGYSVSREKKESFPLTVTSAQKNPTAFYLCASSLRTGWVPNQPQHFGDGTRLSIL.

The genes are TRBV10-1 and TRBJ2-3; no clear D gene. V was shortened by 0 bases and J by 5 bases, with 9 bases between the two germline ends. The CDR3 covers 14 residues. Germline values: CDR1 WNHNN, CDR2 SYGVQD (reference sequence). The CDR3, as DNA: TGCGCCAGCAGTGAGTCCTACGTCGGAGATACGCAGTATTTT. This translates into CASSESYVGDTQYF.

The V and J genes are TRBV7-9 and TRBJ2-1, with 9 bases fitting TRBD2. CDR3 length: 15 residues. With 5 bases clipped from V and 6 bases from J, the junction kept 8 bases outside the gene matches. CDR1 SEHNR and CDR2 FQNEAQ come from the germline V gene (reference sequence). DNA for the CDR3: TGTGCCAGCAGCCATCACAGCGGGGGGAGCAATGAGCAGTTCTTC. Amino acid sequence: CASSHHSGGSNEQFF.

The rearrangement uses TRBV2 and TRBJ2-1; TRBD2 matches 10 bases. J gave up 6 bases and V 6 bases, and 5 bases lay outside the gene matches. The length of the CDR3 is 14 residues. Germline V CDR1 and CDR2: SNHLY, FYNNEI. CDR3 sequence: CASSKRTSGNEQFF. The CDR3 DNA follows: TGTGCCAGCAGCAAGAGGACTAGCGGCAATGAGCAGTTCTTC.